This T cell receptor (beta chain) was captured by sequencing in a study of early T cells in non-severe SARS-CoV-2 infection. Study-level background: Unpaired chains resulted from sequencing bulk RNA of unsorted whole blood. Whole-study results and caveats: The VDJdb matching leaned toward anti-spike CD8 responses and overlooked private and CD4 specificities.

Individual cDNA molecules carried attached unique molecular identifiers. Each CDR3 protein is one row after TCRdb ran MiXCR on the 5' RACE reads. Of roughly 35,000 distinct CDR3 sequences listed, 3% to 4.5% were seen once; the top ten hold 9% to 10%. This clonotype was seen repeatedly, ten times or more. No antigen is known for it. CDR3 size: 14 residues. Germline V CDR1 and CDR2: MDHEN, SYDVKM. V was clipped by 6 bases and J by 3 bases, with 14 bases between them. The specimen sequenced was whole blood. This TCR came from an adult who was a healthcare worker with PCR-confirmed SARS-CoV-2 infection or an uninfected control (not recorded which). The chain has TRBV28 and TRBJ1-1; TRBD1 might be the D (5 bases). The CDR3 DNA sequence: TGTGCCAGCAGGCCAGGGAATATATACACTGAAGCTTTCTTT. Its protein is CASRPGNIYTEAFF.